The 9 T cell receptor beta chains below were found in one sample sequenced in a study of T cells in Graves' hyperthyroidism and ophthalmopathy (dated by TCRdb to between 2017 and 2020). The library was made by multiplex PCR. TCRdb shows the sequencer as Illumina HiSeq 2000. The TCR beta CDR3 regions were amplified from RNA transcripts. The first round of RT-PCR for the TCR CDR3 was performed with the HTBI primer set and the Qiagen OneStep RT-PCR kit. TCRdb handled the public reads itself, with Q25 trimming in fastp and clone calling in MiXCR, and kept productive beta chains. For every CDR3 protein sequence, its rows merge into one entry that carries the most common genes and DNA. Recorded for this sample are 340,000 or so distinct CDR3 sequences; approximately 17% of them occurred a single time. In total, the top ten clones hold 33% of the sample. Input material: blood. Source of these receptors: a man younger than 40 with Graves' hyperthyroidism.

The table lists this clonotype with many counts. This chain joins TRBV3-1 and TRBJ2-5; 7 bases agree with TRBD1. Germline V gives CDR1 LGHDT, CDR2 YNNKEL (reference sequence). The V segment lost 5 bases and the J segment 4 bases; nucleotides outside the gene matches: 7. The length of the CDR3 is 14 residues. CDR3 sequence reads: CASSGDSRGETQYF. In nucleotides, the CDR3 is TGTGCCAGCAGCGGGGACAGCCGGGGAGAGACCCAGTACTTC.

This clonotype was recorded many times. V and J are TRBV7-2 and TRBJ2-1; D may be TRBD1 (5 bases). CDR3 length: 12 amino acids. The V gene lost 5 bases and the J gene lost 12 bases, with 14 bases spanning the gap. Germline CDR1 is SGHTA and CDR2 is FQGNSA. The CDR3 region has the DNA TGTGCCAGCAGCGCCAGGGCGTTCGCGCAGTTCTTC. Amino acids: CASSARAFAQFF.

The sample holds many counts of this clonotype. The J gene is TRBJ1-1, the V gene TRBV7-9; D is undetermined. The germline gives CDR1 SEHNR, CDR2 FQNEAQ (reference sequence). V was trimmed by 1 base and J by 0 bases, leaving 24 bases between them. This CDR3 has 20 amino acids. In nucleotides, the CDR3 is TGTGCCAGCAGCTTAGTGACCGGGCCCATGGCCTTTATCATGAACACTGAAGCTTTCTTT. Amino acids: CASSLVTGPMAFIMNTEAFF. The whole variable domain, remainder taken from reference TRBV7-9 and TRBJ1-1, is DTGVSQNPRHKITKRGQNVTFRCDPISEHNRLYWYRQTLGQGPEFLTYFQNEAQLEKSRLLSDRFSAERPKGSFSTLEIQRTEQGDSAMYLCASSLVTGPMAFIMNTEAFFGQGTRLTVV.

This clonotype was seen many times. The chain employs TRBV20-1 and TRBJ2-1; 8 nucleotides align to TRBD2. V lost 3 bases, J lost 10 bases, and 14 bases stayed unmatched. This CDR3 spans 15 amino acids. The germline V gene has CDR1 DFQATT and CDR2 SNEGSKA (reference sequence). This chain's CDR3 is CSARRGVAGLGEQFF. The DNA for the CDR3 is TGCAGTGCTAGGCGGGGGGTAGCGGGATTGGGGGAGCAGTTCTTC.

The chain joins TRBV24-1 to TRBJ1-1, with D uncertain. Germline lookup yields CDR1 KGHDR and CDR2 SFDVKD. V lost 2 bases and J 1 base, leaving 4 bases between the germline ends. The CDR3 runs 13 residues. The CDR3 nucleotides are TGTGCCACCAGTGATTCCCCGAACACTGAAGCTTTCTTT. This gives the protein CATSDSPNTEAFF.

This clonotype was recorded many times. This chain uses TRBV11-3 with TRBJ2-7; D possibly uses TRBD1 or TRBD2 (5 bases each). The length of the CDR3 is 14 residues. Germline CDR1 SGHNT, CDR2 YENEEA. V lost 4 bases, J lost 3 bases, and 13 bases lay in between. In DNA form, the CDR3 reads TGTGCCAGCAGCTCCCGGGACCCCTGCTACGAGCAGTACTTC. It codes for CASSSRDPCYEQYF.

The rearrangement links TRBV19 to TRBJ2-2, with 11 bases lining up with TRBD1. V lost 1 base, J lost 6 bases, and 1 base stayed unmatched. The CDR3 loop spans 15 amino acids. Germline V CDR1 and CDR2: LNHDA, SQIVND (reference sequence). CDR3 sequence (DNA): TGTGCCAGTAGTATAGGGGGACAGGGGGCCGGGGAGCTGTTTTTT. Translation: CASSIGGQGAGELFF.

The table lists this clonotype with many counts. This chain joins TRBV20-1 and TRBJ2-7; D gene ambiguous. The CDR3 contains 14 residues. The V end was cut by 3 bases, the J end by 2 bases, with 14 bases between. Germline V gene lookup returns CDR1 DFQATT and CDR2 SNEGSKA (reference sequence). CDR3 nucleotide sequence: TGCAGTGCTAGTCCGATCGATCAAGCCTACGAGCAGTACTTC. Translation gives CSASPIDQAYEQYF.

In this sample, this clonotype turned up many times. The gene calls are TRBV2 and TRBJ2-3, with D unclear. V shed 7 bases and J shed 0 bases, with 11 bases lying between them. CDR3 length: 14 residues. Germline V gene sequence: CDR1 SNHLY, CDR2 FYNNEI. For the CDR3, the DNA is TGTGCCAGCATTGTTAGCAGAAGCACAGATACGCAGTATTTT. Protein product: CASIVSRSTDTQYF.